Listed here are 17 T cell receptor beta chains from one sample, sequenced in a study of blood T cell repertoires in COVID-19 (dated by TCRdb to 2020 to 2022). Receptor amplification or capture employed the immunoSEQ multiplex PCR assay. TCRdb obtained this table from immuneACCESS and retained in-frame rearrangements with V and J assigned. These tables miss some clones; where compared with another copy, unresolved V genes account for less than half of the shortfall, and the remainder is unexplained. The sample yields 350,000 to 450,000 clones; roughly 92% were counted once. About 0.78% of the sample is in the top ten clones. Material for sequencing was PBMCs or T cells enriched from blood (not recorded which). All receptors derive from a woman aged 40 to 50 who had been exposed to COVID-19.

This rearrangement joins TRBV19 to TRBJ1-1; D gene unclear. Germline V gene lookup returns CDR1 LNHDA and CDR2 SQIVND (reference sequence). V was trimmed by 4 bases and J by 8 bases, leaving 17 bases between them. This CDR3 has 14 amino acids. This chain's CDR3 is CASSNAPVWPEAFF. CDR3 nucleotide sequence: TGTGCCAGTAGTAACGCCCCTGTTTGGCCAGAAGCTTTCTTT.

The chain uses TRBV5-6 and TRBJ2-7, with TRBD2 matching over 11 bases. The CDR3 is 17 residues long. The V gene end was trimmed by 6 bases and the J gene end by 2 bases; junction bases not matched to a gene: 13. CDR1 is SGHDT and CDR2 is YYEEEE in the germline V gene. This CDR3 reads CASNYFPPSGRTYEQYF. In DNA, the CDR3 is TGTGCCAGCAATTACTTCCCCCCTAGCGGGAGGACCTACGAGCAGTACTTC. The full variable domain, in which reference TRBV5-6 and TRBJ2-7 provide the parts outside the CDR3, is DAGVTQSPTHLIKTRGQQVTLRCSPKSGHDTVSWYQQALGQGPQFIFQYYEEEERQRGNFPDRFSGHQFPNYSSELNVNALLLGDSALYLCASNYFPPSGRTYEQYFGPGTRLTVT.

CDR3: CASTLSDEQFF. CDR3 sequence (DNA): TGTGCCAGCACCCTCAGCGATGAGCAGTTCTTC. This sequence joins TRBV7-9 and TRBJ2-1, with D unresolved. Deletions cut 7 bases from V and 8 bases from J, with 9 bases between. The CDR3 consists of 11 residues. The germline V gene encodes CDR1 SEHNR and CDR2 FQNEAQ (reference sequence).

The CDR3 reads CAWAQGLAYEQYF. The CDR3 bases are TGTGCCTGGGCTCAGGGGCTTGCCTACGAGCAGTACTTC. This chain uses TRBV30 with TRBJ2-7, with D possibly matching TRBD1 (6 bases). CDR1 is GTSNPN, CDR2 SVGIG, per germline (reference sequence). Trimming cost V 5 bases and J 2 bases, with 13 bases left between them. This CDR3 has 13 amino acids.

For the CDR3, the DNA is TGTGCCTGGAGTGTACGGCACTCGGGGACAGGGGTCTACGAGCAGTACTTC. Protein product: CAWSVRHSGTGVYEQYF. The rearrangement joins TRBV30 to TRBJ2-7, with 10 bases matching TRBD1. Trimming at V came to 0 bases and at J to 3 bases, leaving 11 bases not matched to a gene. CDR1 and CDR2 from the germline V gene are GTSNPN and SVGIG (reference sequence). The CDR3 is 17 residues long.

The chain recombines TRBV7-9 with TRBJ1-6, with D perhaps TRBD1 (5 bases). V was cut by 8 bases and J by 7 bases, with 12 bases left in between. This CDR3 region has 13 residues. Germline CDR1 SEHNR, CDR2 FQNEAQ (reference sequence). As DNA, the CDR3 is TGTGCCAGCTCCCTTGGGGGGAATTCACCCCTCCACTTT. Encoded protein: CASSLGGNSPLHF.

This rearrangement joins TRBV6-1 to TRBJ1-6; 8 bases are a match to TRBD1. Germline values: CDR1 MNHNS, CDR2 SASEGT. J was trimmed by 0 bases and V by 4 bases; bases with no gene match: 14. This CDR3 spans 20 amino acids. This CDR3 is CASSGRTGTTSSSYNSPLHF. CDR3 coding DNA: TGTGCCAGCAGTGGACGGACAGGGACGACGTCAAGCTCCTATAATTCACCCCTCCACTTT.

This clone was recorded once. The gene calls are TRBV5-1 and TRBJ1-5; TRBD1 is a possible D gene (5 bases). Trimming took 4 bases from V and 4 from J, leaving 15 bases between them. The germline CDR1 and CDR2 sequences are SGHRS and YFSETQ. The CDR3 has 15 residues. The CDR3 coding sequence is TGCGCCAGCAGCCCGTGGGGGGAGGTAAATCAGCCCCAGCATTTT. Protein: CASSPWGEVNQPQHF.

V gene TRBV24-1 combines with J gene TRBJ1-2; D is unclear. V was pared by 5 bases and J by 8 bases, with 11 bases between. The CDR3 runs 12 residues. CDR1 and CDR2 (germline): KGHDR, SFDVKD. This chain's CDR3 is CATSVGENGYTF. The CDR3 region has the DNA TGTGCCACCAGTGTTGGGGAGAACGGCTACACCTTC.

The rearrangement links TRBV19 to TRBJ1-6; no reliable D call. The CDR3 has 15 residues. The germline gives CDR1 LNHDA, CDR2 SQIVND (reference sequence). Deletions cut 6 bases from V and 0 bases from J, with 9 bases between. CDR3 protein: CASRSGASYNSPLHF. The CDR3 DNA is TGTGCCAGTAGAAGTGGAGCCTCCTATAATTCACCCCTCCACTTT.

The chain employs TRBV15 and TRBJ1-1, with D possibly matching TRBD1 (6 bases). Per the germline V gene, CDR1 is LNHNV and CDR2 is YYDKDF (reference sequence). Trimming stripped 0 bases from V and 1 base from J, with 15 bases between. The CDR3 contains 17 residues. The CDR3 loop is CATSRESTGRGNTEAFF. CDR3 nucleotide sequence: TGTGCCACCAGCAGAGAGTCCACGGGCAGGGGGAACACTGAAGCTTTCTTT.

This chain links TRBV19 with TRBJ2-7; tentative D call: TRBD1 (5 bases). Germline-derived CDR1 and CDR2 are LNHDA and SQIVND (reference sequence). V was pared by 3 bases and J by 5 bases, with 17 bases between. The CDR3 contains 15 residues. DNA for the CDR3: TGTGCCAGTAGTATGGGGCAGGGCTGGGGTAACGAGCAGTACTTC. This translates into CASSMGQGWGNEQYF.

The V gene is TRBV19, the J gene TRBJ2-1; 8 bases map to TRBD2. The V gene end was trimmed by 5 bases and the J gene end by 9 bases; junction bases not matched to a gene: 15. CDR1 is LNHDA, CDR2 SQIVND, per germline (reference sequence). The CDR3 covers 16 residues. The CDR3 nucleotides are TGTGCCAGTAGTTCCCAGATCCCGGGGGGGCCTGGTGAGCAGTTCTTC. This sequence encodes CASSSQIPGGPGEQFF.

The table lists this clone with a few counts. The V call is TRBV15, the J call TRBJ1-1; 7 nucleotides line up with TRBD1. The CDR3 contains 14 residues. Germline V gene data show CDR1 as LNHNV and CDR2 as YYDKDF (reference sequence). V gave up 3 bases and J gave up 5 bases; unmatched junction bases: 6. The CDR3, as DNA: TGTGCCACCAGCAGGGTACTACAGGGGACTGAAGCTTTCTTT. Translating it yields CATSRVLQGTEAFF.

The chain is built from TRBV18 and TRBJ1-5, with D uncertain. Germline lookup yields CDR1 KGHSH and CDR2 LQKENI. The CDR3 sequence is 16 residues long. With 6 bases removed from V and 0 bases from J, the gap between germline ends came to 15 bases. The CDR3 bases are TGTGCCAGCTCCCCCCAGGTCGGGGATAGCAATCAGCCCCAGCATTTT. Amino acids: CASSPQVGDSNQPQHF.

V is TRBV5-4 and J is TRBJ2-1; 11 bases map to TRBD2. Trimming took 4 bases from V and 4 from J; bases not matched to a gene: 7. The CDR3 extends over 16 amino acids. Per germline, CDR1 SGHNT and CDR2 YYREEE (reference sequence). The CDR3 spells CASSAGGTSGYNEQFF. DNA of the CDR3: TGTGCCAGCAGCGCGGGCGGGACTAGCGGTTACAATGAGCAGTTCTTC.

The table lists this clone with a few counts. CDR3 DNA sequence: TGTGCCAGCAGCCAGACAGGAATAGACAGCTACACCTTC. Amino acids: CASSQTGIDSYTF. The V call is TRBV7-3, the J call TRBJ1-2, with D perhaps TRBD1 (6 bases). V was clipped by 5 bases and J by 9 bases, with 16 bases between them. The CDR3 loop spans 13 amino acids. CDR1 and CDR2 from the germline V gene are SGHTA and FQGTGA.